The rows below give T cell receptor beta chains drawn from one sample of a study of blood T cell repertoires in COVID-19. Using immunoSEQ multiplex PCR, the repertoire was profiled, and TCRdb retains in-frame clones only, with some absent. The sample shows 180,000 or so clones, approximately 85% of them seen only once. Sequenced input: peripheral blood. The receptors originated from a woman aged 60-75 years with acute or convalescent COVID-19. Both conserved end residues are part of each CDR3. The D gene is left open where the match is weak. A clone size is listed for some rows: how often the clone was seen (once, few, many), or a class if it is expanded.

v_call,d_call,j_call,clone_size,cdr3_nt,cdr3_aa
TRBV28,-,TRBJ1-2,-,TGTGCCAGCAGTTTATTAGGCGGGGGCTACACCTTC,CASSLLGGGYTF
TRBV24-1,-,TRBJ2-3,once,TGTGCCACCAGTGCGAGTCCAGATACGCAGTATTTT,CATSASPDTQYF
TRBV6-5,-,TRBJ1-1,-,TGTGCCAGCAGTTACCGGGACGGGGGGAGCACTGAAGCTTTCTTT,CASSYRDGGSTEAFF
TRBV18,-,TRBJ2-1,-,TGTGCCAGCTCACGCCTGCCGGACTCCGCTAAGATCAATGAGCAGTTCTTC,CASSRLPDSAKINEQFF
TRBV4-1,TRBD1,TRBJ1-4,-,TGCGCCAGCAGCCAATCCGACAGGGGACGCGAAAAACTGTTTTTT,CASSQSDRGREKLFF
TRBV4-2,-,TRBJ1-4,-,TGTGCCAGCAGACGAGAGAGGGGAGGTGGGGAAAAACTGTTTTTT,CASRRERGGGEKLFF
TRBV6-4,TRBD2,TRBJ2-1,-,TGTGCCAGCAGTGCTCCGGGACTAGTTGACGATGAGCAGTTCTTC,CASSAPGLVDDEQFF
TRBV4-1,-,TRBJ2-7,-,TGCGCCAGCAGCTTAAACTCCGCCGACTACGAGCAGTACTTC,CASSLNSADYEQYF
TRBV12-5,TRBD2,TRBJ2-1,-,TGTGCTAGTTCTAGCGGGATTCAAGATGAGCAGTTCTTC,CASSSGIQDEQFF
TRBV28,-,TRBJ1-1,-,TGTGCCAGCAGCCGACCCGGACAGAACACTGAAGCTTTCTTT,CASSRPGQNTEAFF
TRBV18,-,TRBJ1-6,-,TGTGCCAGCTCACCCTCCCGGGATTCACCCCTCCACTTT,CASSPSRDSPLHF
TRBV11-3,TRBD2,TRBJ2-4,-,TGTGCCAGCAGCTTAGGCGGGGGTGGCATTCAGTACTTC,CASSLGGGGIQYF
TRBV3-1/TRBV3-2,TRBD2,TRBJ2-1,-,TGTGCCAGCAGACCGGGACTAGCGGGATGGCGGAATGAGCAGTTCTTC,CASRPGLAGWRNEQFF
TRBV2,TRBD1,TRBJ2-4,-,TGTGCCAGCAACCCAGGGGGTACGGACATTCAGTACTTC,CASNPGGTDIQYF
TRBV28,TRBD1,TRBJ1-2,-,TGTGCCAGCAGTTCCTTCCTGACAGGGATTGCTAACTATGGCTACACCTTC,CASSSFLTGIANYGYTF
TRBV11-2,-,TRBJ1-4,-,TGTGCCAGCAGCCCGACAGTTGGTAATGAAAAACTGTTTTTT,CASSPTVGNEKLFF
TRBV7-8,TRBD1,TRBJ2-7,-,TGTGCCAGCAGCTTAGCAACAGGGGCCTCAGAAAAGTACTTC,CASSLATGASEKYF
TRBV19,-,TRBJ1-1,-,TGTGCCAGTAGCACGGGACTGATCCCCCGAGCTTTCTTT,CASSTGLIPRAFF
TRBV18,-,TRBJ1-6,-,TGTGCCAGCTCACCGGCCGGACAGAATTCACCCCTCCACTTT,CASSPAGQNSPLHF
TRBV9,-,TRBJ2-1,-,TGTGCCAGCAGCGTAGTTTCGGGATCCTACAATGAGCAGTTCTTC,CASSVVSGSYNEQFF
TRBV6-5,TRBD1,TRBJ2-5,-,TGTGCCAGCAGGAACGACAGGGTGGGAGAGACCCAGTACTTC,CASRNDRVGETQYF
TRBV24-1,-,TRBJ2-5,-,TGTGCCACCAGTGATGACATGTTGGGGCAGCAAGAGACCCAGTACTTC,CATSDDMLGQQETQYF
TRBV5-4,TRBD1,TRBJ1-4,-,TGTGCCAGCAGCTTGGAACCCTTTTGGGACAGGGAGCGAGAAAAACTGTTTTTT,CASSLEPFWDREREKLFF
TRBV3-1/TRBV3-2,-,TRBJ1-1,-,TGTGCCAGCAGCCTCTTACAGGGGAACACTGAAGCTTTCTTT,CASSLLQGNTEAFF
TRBV19,TRBD2,TRBJ2-3,few,TGTGCCAGTAGTTCCACACTAGCGGTCCTAACAGATACGCAGTATTTT,CASSSTLAVLTDTQYF
TRBV9,-,TRBJ1-1,-,TGTGCCAGCAGCGGGGCTTACACTGAAGCTTTCTTT,CASSGAYTEAFF
TRBV6-5,-,TRBJ2-5,-,TGTGCCAGCAGTCTCGCGGGGCGGAGAGGAGAGACCCAGTACTTC,CASSLAGRRGETQYF
TRBV4-1,TRBD2,TRBJ2-3,-,TGCGCCAGCAGCTTGGGACTAGCGGGAGGCACAGATACGCAGTATTTT,CASSLGLAGGTDTQYF
TRBV7-2,TRBD1,TRBJ1-2,once,TGTGCCAGCAGCCCCCCCCGACAGGGCCATGGCTACACCTTC,CASSPPRQGHGYTF
TRBV19,-,TRBJ1-5,-,TGTGCCAGTAGTCCCCCTGGGGGGGGTCTGAGCAATCAGCCCCAGCATTTT,CASSPPGGGLSNQPQHF
TRBV3-1/TRBV3-2,TRBD2,TRBJ2-3,few,TGTGCCAGCAGCTTCTCTCGGTTGCTAGCGGGAGGGCCCAGCACAGATACGCAGTATTTT,CASSFSRLLAGGPSTDTQYF
TRBV3-1/TRBV3-2,-,TRBJ2-1,-,TGTGCCAGCAGCCAAGGGACTACGGTCAATGAGCAGTTCTTC,CASSQGTTVNEQFF
TRBV5-6,TRBD2,TRBJ2-1,-,TGTGCCAGCAGCCGAGACACTAGCGGGCAAAGGTCCTACAATGAGCAGTTCTTC,CASSRDTSGQRSYNEQFF
TRBV29-1,-,TRBJ2-1,many,TGCAGCGTTGAAGGTAGCAATGAGCAGTTCTTC,CSVEGSNEQFF
TRBV5-1,-,TRBJ1-1,-,TGCGCCAGCAGCTTGGCGGTTAACACTGAAGCTTTCTTT,CASSLAVNTEAFF
TRBV7-3,-,TRBJ2-1,many,TGTGCCAGCAGCTTAGGAACAGGGCCGGGTGAGCAGTTCTTC,CASSLGTGPGEQFF
TRBV10-3,-,TRBJ1-4,-,TGTGCCATCAGTGCCGATGAAGGGGTTTTTAATGAAAAACTGTTTTTT,CAISADEGVFNEKLFF
TRBV7-9,-,TRBJ2-5,-,TGTGCCAGCAGCCGACTACCAGAGACCCAGTACTTC,CASSRLPETQYF
TRBV7-8,-,TRBJ1-3,few,TGTGCCAGCAGCTTAGCGCTGGCGGGCCAGGACACCATATATTTT,CASSLALAGQDTIYF
TRBV30,-,TRBJ1-6,few,TGTGCCTGGAGTGTATGGACAGAAGGGTCACCCCTCCACTTT,CAWSVWTEGSPLHF
TRBV6-5,-,TRBJ1-2,-,TGTGCCAGCAACCCTGCAGGACTCGGGAACGGCTACACCTTC,CASNPAGLGNGYTF
TRBV7-8,-,TRBJ2-1,-,TGTGCCAGCAGCTTAAGGACGGATACCCTAGCGCAAACGGAGGGTTACAATGAGCAGTTCTTC,CASSLRTDTLAQTEGYNEQFF
TRBV12-5,TRBD2,TRBJ2-2,-,TGTGCTAGTGGTTTGGTACAGGGTAGCGGGAGGGAGCTGTTTTTT,CASGLVQGSGRELFF
TRBV7-6,TRBD2,TRBJ2-3,-,TGTGCCAGCAGCTCGATTGAGACTAGCGGTACGCAGTATTTT,CASSSIETSGTQYF
TRBV2,-,TRBJ1-1,-,TGTGCCAGCAGTGAAGCGCTTGGAAGAGGGGGACATAACACTGAAGCTTTCTTT,CASSEALGRGGHNTEAFF